The entry that follows covers one T cell receptor beta chain sequence. These data originate in a study of blood T cell repertoires in COVID-19. Overall study context: Acute and convalescent COVID-19 samples came from the United States, Italy and Spain.

The CDR3 is 14 amino acids. V was shortened by 7 bases and J by 2 bases, with 14 bases between the two germline ends. Germline assignment: CDR1 SQVTM and CDR2 ANQGSEA. Source study methods: Estimated nucleated cell counts came from reference gene primer amplification. Sequenced by immunoSEQ multiplex PCR; TCRdb stores in-frame clones only, minus some. Clonal size and the V and J genes are those of that table, whereas D and trimming came from the DNA. The data show 150,000 to 190,000 clones, 65% to 90% seen once. Sequenced material: peripheral blood. The V call is TRBV29-1, the J call TRBJ2-2, with D possibly TRBD2 on 6 matching bases. The clonotype originates from a woman in her forties or fifties with acute or convalescent COVID-19. CDR3 nucleotides: TGCAGCGGCGTTCCCGGGACTAACACCGGGGAGCTGTTTTTT. It encodes CSGVPGTNTGELFF.